This entry is about one T cell receptor (beta chain). This clonotype has only a few counts. What antigen it recognizes has not been identified. Base qualities are missing; no much larger clone stands one base away. Receptors were amplified or captured by PCR. The sample was run on an Illumina HiSeq 2500. To reduce PCR and sequencing biases, unique molecular identifiers were incorporated into the TCR beta cDNA libraries. Per 1 to 10 million input T cells, some 500,000 cDNA molecules were obtained, such that each molecule approximated one T cell. Patient libraries were prepared and sequenced with the same protocol used for the earlier healthy control dataset. Samples belonging to the same batch were prepared together, multiplexed and sequenced on a shared HiSeq lane. The authors' analysis ran thus. Raw barcoded reads were processed with MIGEC, and single-read molecular identifier groups were discarded before consensus assembly and CDR3 extraction. Clonotype tables were post-analysed with VDJtools, and diversity was normalized by down-sampling all datasets to the smallest sample size. In repertoire overlap clustering, CDR3 amino acid sequences, but not nucleotide sequences, were matched to correct batch-related cross-sample contamination. TCRdb took the public reads, trimmed them with fastp at Q25, ran MiXCR for clone calling and kept in-frame beta chains. Each entry is one CDR3 protein sequence, shown with its most common DNA and genes. The V and J calls here are based on TCRdb, not the publication. This sample gives about 810,000 distinct CDR3 sequences in total; 53% of them show up just once. The ten largest clones capture about 4.8% of the sample.

The sample comes from a study of post-analysis software for immune sequencing data (dated by TCRdb to between 2014 and 2017). Concerning the study at large: Disease courses on record covered relapsing-remitting, secondary progressive and progressive-relapsing multiple sclerosis, though some patients had no subtype annotation. The patient repertoires were compared against 10 to 12 previously published healthy control repertoires obtained from donors aged about 6 to 28 years. A subset of samples was prepared in parallel using single-end sample barcoding, then pooled and co-amplified after Illumina adapter ligation. Results the study describes overall, beyond this receptor: The control group was slightly older than the multiple sclerosis patient group. Strong co-clustering of samples prepared in the same batch was shown by direct clustering with F measure, prompting a batch-effect correction. Multiple sclerosis patients had significantly lower normalized Chao1 diversity than controls, a result that suggests substantial peripheral T-cell clonal expansion. Significantly higher frequencies in patients than in controls were found for roughly 5 TRBV segments, including TRBV5-6, TRBV5-1 and TRBV20-1.

To demonstrate the VDJtools post-analysis software, TCR beta repertoires were profiled from the peripheral blood of over ten young patients with multiple sclerosis. The patients with multiple sclerosis were children and adolescents between roughly 6 and 17 years of age. Trimmed from V: 2 bases; trimmed from J: 6 bases; junction bases lacking a gene match: 9. Measured from the cysteine to the phenylalanine, the CDR3 is 15 residues long. Only the CDR3 portion is preserved as DNA: 45 bases, with reading frame beginning at the first base. Specimen: blood. The sequence derives from a girl aged 5-17 years with multiple sclerosis. The V and J genes are TRBV12-3 or TRBV12-4 and TRBJ1-2; 7 junctional bases match TRBD1. The base sequence is TGTGCCAGCAGTTTAAATAGACAGGGCCTTCATGGCTACACCTTC. This yields the protein CASSLNRQGLHGYTF.